The T cell receptor (beta chain) under discussion was sequenced for a study of T cells in Graves' hyperthyroidism and ophthalmopathy. The V and J ends lost 4 bases and 3 bases respectively, with 13 bases between them. Germline V gives CDR1 SGHRS, CDR2 YFSETQ. This CDR3 comprises 14 residues. From RNA transcripts, TCR beta CDR3 regions were amplified. Researchers ran a first-round RT-PCR on the TCR CDR3 using the HTBI primer set. TCRdb called the multiplex PCR reads again in MiXCR, with one record for every CDR3 protein. The sample has about 690,000 distinct CDR3 sequences, around 15% seen once. This clonotype was counted only a few times. For Graves' hyperthyroidism to be stable, ophthalmopathy could not progress within 18 months. Subjects aged 18 to 65 presented with newly diagnosed hyperthyroidism of less than 2 months' duration.

The chain combines TRBV5-1 with TRBJ1-2; D is unclear. The sequence came from a man in his fifties with Graves' hyperthyroidism. Sequenced material: blood. The CDR3 DNA reads as TGCGCCAGCAGCGGCCGCGGGGAGGACTATGGCTACACCTTC. It encodes CASSGRGEDYGYTF. Complete variable domain (other parts from reference TRBV5-1 and TRBJ1-2): KAGVTQTPRYLIKTRGQQVTLSCSPISGHRSVSWYQQTPGQGLQFLFEYFSETQRNKGNFPGRFSGRQFSNSRSEMNVSTLELGDSALYLCASSGRGEDYGYTFGSGTRLTVV.